This T cell receptor beta chain emerged from a study of tumor and adjacent non-tumor tissue in lung cancer. Study-wide context: The cohort had around twelve adenocarcinoma, a couple of squamous cell and 1 small cell patients. Stage I to III disease affected 10 men and 5 women aged about 31 to 80. The study, taken as a whole, reports: Shorter survival was associated with higher TCR diversity in tumors. In normal lung, the top 100 clones were significantly more dominant than in tumor.

The library came from three nested PCR rounds adapted from ARM-PCR protocols. MiXCR, applied by TCRdb to the multiplex PCR reads, yields one record per CDR3 protein. The sample carries tens of thousands of distinct CDR3 sequences, 60% recorded once. No cell sorting was done before RNA was extracted from the tissue. Trimming removed 6 bases at V and 5 bases at J, with 21 bases between. CDR1 and CDR2 from the germline V gene are SGHDT and YYEEEE. The CDR3 spans 15 residues. Regarding this clonotype: Its specificity is not known.

The TCR originated in a man in his fifties or sixties with non-small cell lung cancer. The chain recombines TRBV5-6 with TRBJ2-7; possibly TRBD1 for D (6 bases). The sequenced sample consisted of lung tumor tissue. Here the CDR3 reads CASKLVGQGIDEQYF. CDR3 in DNA: TGTGCCAGCAAATTGGTGGGACAAGGAATTGACGAGCAGTACTTC.